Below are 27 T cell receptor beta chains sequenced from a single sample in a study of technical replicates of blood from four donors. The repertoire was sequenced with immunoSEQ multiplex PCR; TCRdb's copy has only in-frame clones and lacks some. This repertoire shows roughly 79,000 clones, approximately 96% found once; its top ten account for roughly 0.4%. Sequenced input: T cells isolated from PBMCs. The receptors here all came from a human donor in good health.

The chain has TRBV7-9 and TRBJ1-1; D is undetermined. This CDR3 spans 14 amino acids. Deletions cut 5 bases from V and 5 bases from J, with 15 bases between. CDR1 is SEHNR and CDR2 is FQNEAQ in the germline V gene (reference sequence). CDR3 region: CASSTTVGGTEAFF. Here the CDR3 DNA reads TGTGCCAGCAGCACCACGGTGGGAGGAACTGAAGCTTTCTTT.

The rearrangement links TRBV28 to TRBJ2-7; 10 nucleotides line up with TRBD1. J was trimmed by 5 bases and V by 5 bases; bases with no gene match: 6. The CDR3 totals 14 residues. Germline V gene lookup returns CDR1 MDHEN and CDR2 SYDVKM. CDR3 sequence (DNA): TGTGCCAGCAGTAGGGACAGGGGAGTGAACGAGCAGTACTTC. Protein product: CASSRDRGVNEQYF.

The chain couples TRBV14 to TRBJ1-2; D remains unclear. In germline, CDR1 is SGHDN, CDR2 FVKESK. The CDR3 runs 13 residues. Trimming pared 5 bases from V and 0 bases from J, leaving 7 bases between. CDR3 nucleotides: TGTGCCAGCAGCGCAACAACTAACTATGGCTACACCTTC. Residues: CASSATTNYGYTF.

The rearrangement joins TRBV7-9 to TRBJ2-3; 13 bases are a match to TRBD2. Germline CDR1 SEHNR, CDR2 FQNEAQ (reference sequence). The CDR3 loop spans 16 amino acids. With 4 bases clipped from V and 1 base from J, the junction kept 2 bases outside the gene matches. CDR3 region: CASSSGLAGGTDTQYF. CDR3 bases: TGTGCCAGCAGCTCCGGACTAGCGGGAGGCACAGATACGCAGTATTTT.

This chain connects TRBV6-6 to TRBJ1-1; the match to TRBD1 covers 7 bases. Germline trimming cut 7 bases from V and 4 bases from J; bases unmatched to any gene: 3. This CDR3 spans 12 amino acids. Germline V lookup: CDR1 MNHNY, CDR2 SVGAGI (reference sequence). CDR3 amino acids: CASTAGGTEAFF. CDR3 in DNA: TGTGCCAGCACGGCAGGGGGCACTGAAGCTTTCTTT.

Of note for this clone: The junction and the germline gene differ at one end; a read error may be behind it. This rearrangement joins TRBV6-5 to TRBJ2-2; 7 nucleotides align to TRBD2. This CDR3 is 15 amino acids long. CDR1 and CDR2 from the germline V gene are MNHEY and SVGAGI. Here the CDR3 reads CASTYGSSGTGELFF. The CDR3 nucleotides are TGTGCCAGCACTTACGGCTCTAGCGGCACCGGGGAGCTGTTTTTT.

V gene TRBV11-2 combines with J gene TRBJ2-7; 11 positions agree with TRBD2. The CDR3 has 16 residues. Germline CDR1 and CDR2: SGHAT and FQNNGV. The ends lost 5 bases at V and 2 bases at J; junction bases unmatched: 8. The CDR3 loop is CASSRPRTSGPYEQYF. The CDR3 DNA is TGTGCCAGCAGCCGACCCCGGACTAGCGGGCCCTACGAGCAGTACTTC.

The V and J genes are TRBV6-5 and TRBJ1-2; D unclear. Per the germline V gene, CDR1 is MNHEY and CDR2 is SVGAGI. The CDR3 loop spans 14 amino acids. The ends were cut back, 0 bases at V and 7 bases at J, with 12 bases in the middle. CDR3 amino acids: CASSYSKEGSGYTF. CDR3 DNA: TGTGCCAGCAGTTACTCGAAAGAGGGCAGTGGCTACACCTTC.

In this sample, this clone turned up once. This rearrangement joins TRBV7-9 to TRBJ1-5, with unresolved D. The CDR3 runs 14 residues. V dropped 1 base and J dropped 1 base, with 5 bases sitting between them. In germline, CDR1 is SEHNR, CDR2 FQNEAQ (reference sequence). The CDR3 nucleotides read TGTGCCAGCAGCTTAGGGGCAAGCAATCAGCCCCAGCATTTT. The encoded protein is CASSLGASNQPQHF.

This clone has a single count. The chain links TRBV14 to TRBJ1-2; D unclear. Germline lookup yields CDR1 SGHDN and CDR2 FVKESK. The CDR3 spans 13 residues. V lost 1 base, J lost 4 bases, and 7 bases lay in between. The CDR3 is CASSQVFRYGYTF. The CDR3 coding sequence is TGTGCCAGCAGCCAAGTATTTCGCTATGGCTACACCTTC.

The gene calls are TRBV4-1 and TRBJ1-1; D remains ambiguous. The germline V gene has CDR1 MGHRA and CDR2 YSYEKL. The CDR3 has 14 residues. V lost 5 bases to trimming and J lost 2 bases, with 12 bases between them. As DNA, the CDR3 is TGCGCCAGCAGCGTCCGCACAGATAACACTGAAGCTTTCTTT. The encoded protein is CASSVRTDNTEAFF.

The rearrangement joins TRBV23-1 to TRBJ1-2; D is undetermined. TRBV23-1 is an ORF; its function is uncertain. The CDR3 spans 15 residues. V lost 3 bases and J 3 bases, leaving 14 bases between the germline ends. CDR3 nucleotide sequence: TGCGCCAGCAGTCAGGAGGGCGAGGAGGACTATGGCTACACCTTC. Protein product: CASSQEGEEDYGYTF.

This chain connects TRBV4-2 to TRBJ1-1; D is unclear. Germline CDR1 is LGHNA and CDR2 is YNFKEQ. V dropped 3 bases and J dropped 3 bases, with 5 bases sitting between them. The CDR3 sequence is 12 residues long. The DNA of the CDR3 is TGTGCCAGCAGCCACATTTACACTGAAGCTTTCTTT. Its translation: CASSHIYTEAFF.

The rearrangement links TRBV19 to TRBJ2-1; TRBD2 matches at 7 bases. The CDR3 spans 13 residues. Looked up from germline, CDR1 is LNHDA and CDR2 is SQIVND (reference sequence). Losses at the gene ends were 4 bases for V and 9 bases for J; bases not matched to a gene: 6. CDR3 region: CASSTYSSGEQFF. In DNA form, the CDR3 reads TGTGCCAGTAGTACCTATTCTAGCGGTGAGCAGTTCTTC.

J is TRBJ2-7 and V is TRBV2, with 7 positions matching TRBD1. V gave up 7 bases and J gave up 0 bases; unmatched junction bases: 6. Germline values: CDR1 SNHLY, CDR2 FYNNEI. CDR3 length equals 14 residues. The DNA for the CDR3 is TGTGCCAGCATAGGGACAGATAACTCCTACGAGCAGTACTTC. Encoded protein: CASIGTDNSYEQYF.

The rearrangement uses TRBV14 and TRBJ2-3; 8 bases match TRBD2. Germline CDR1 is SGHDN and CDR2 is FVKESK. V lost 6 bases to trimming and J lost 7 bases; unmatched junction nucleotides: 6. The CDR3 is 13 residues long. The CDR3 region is CASSTVSGNTQYF. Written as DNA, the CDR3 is TGTGCCAGCAGTACCGTTAGCGGGAATACGCAGTATTTT.

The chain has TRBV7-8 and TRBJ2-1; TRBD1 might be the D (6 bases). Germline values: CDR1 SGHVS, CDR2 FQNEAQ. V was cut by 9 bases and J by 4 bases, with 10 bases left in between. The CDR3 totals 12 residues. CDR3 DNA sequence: TGTGCCAGTAACGACAGGTACAATGAGCAGTTCTTC. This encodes CASNDRYNEQFF.

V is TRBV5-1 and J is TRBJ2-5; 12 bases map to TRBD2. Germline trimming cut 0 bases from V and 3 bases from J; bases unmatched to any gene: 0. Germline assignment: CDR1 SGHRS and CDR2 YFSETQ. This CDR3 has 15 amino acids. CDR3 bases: TGCGCCAGCAGCTTGGGACTAGCGGGAGAAGAGACCCAGTACTTC. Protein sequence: CASSLGLAGEETQYF.

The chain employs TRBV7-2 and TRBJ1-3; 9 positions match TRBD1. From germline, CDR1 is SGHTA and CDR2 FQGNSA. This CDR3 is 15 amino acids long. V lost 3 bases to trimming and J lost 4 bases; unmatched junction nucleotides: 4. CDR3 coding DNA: TGTGCCAGCAGCTTTGGGACAGGGAAAGGAAACACCATATATTTT. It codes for CASSFGTGKGNTIYF.

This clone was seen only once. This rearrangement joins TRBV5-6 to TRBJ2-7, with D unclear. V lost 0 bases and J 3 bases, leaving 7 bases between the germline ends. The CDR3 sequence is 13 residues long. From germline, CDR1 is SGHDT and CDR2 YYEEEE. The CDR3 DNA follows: TGTGCCAGCAGCTTGGGTGGCGGCTACGAGCAGTACTTC. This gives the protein CASSLGGGYEQYF.

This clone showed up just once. The CDR3 region is CAGRRDISPGANVLTF. CDR3 in DNA: TGTGCCGGACGCCGGGACATTAGTCCTGGGGCCAACGTCCTGACTTTC. The chain couples TRBV2 to TRBJ2-6; D is perhaps TRBD1 (6 bases). The CDR3 totals 16 residues. The ends were cut back, 11 bases at V and 2 bases at J, with 19 bases in the middle. Germline loops: CDR1 SNHLY, CDR2 FYNNEI.

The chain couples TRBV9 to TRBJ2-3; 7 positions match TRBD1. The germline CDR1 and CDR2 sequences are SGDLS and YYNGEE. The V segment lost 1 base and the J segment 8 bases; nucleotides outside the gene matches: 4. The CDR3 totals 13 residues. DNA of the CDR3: TGTGCCAGCAGCGTAAAAACAGGGGTTACGCAGTATTTT. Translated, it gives CASSVKTGVTQYF.

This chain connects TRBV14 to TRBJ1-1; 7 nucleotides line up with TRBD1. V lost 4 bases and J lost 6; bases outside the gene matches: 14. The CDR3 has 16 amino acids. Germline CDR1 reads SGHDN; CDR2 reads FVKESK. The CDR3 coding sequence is TGTGCCAGCAGCCCCCAGGGGGGCTTCCTTCCGGCTGAAGCTTTCTTT. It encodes CASSPQGGFLPAEAFF.

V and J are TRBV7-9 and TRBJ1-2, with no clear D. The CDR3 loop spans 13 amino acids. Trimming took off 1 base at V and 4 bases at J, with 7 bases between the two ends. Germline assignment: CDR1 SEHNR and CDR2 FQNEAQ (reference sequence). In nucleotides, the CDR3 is TGTGCCAGCAGCTTAGGGCTTTCCTATGGCTACACCTTC. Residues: CASSLGLSYGYTF.

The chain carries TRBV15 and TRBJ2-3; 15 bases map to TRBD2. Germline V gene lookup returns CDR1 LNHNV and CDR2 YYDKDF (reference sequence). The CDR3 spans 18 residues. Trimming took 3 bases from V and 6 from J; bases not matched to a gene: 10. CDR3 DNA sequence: TGTGCCACCAGCAGTGGACTAGCGGGAGGGTTGTTAGTTGATACGCAGTATTTT. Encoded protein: CATSSGLAGGLLVDTQYF.

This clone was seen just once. CDR3 DNA: TGTGCCAGCAGTGAGGGGACAGGGCCTAACTATGGCTACACCTTC. This sequence encodes CASSEGTGPNYGYTF. The J gene is TRBJ1-2, the V gene TRBV25-1, with TRBD1 identical over 9 bases. Germline-derived CDR1 and CDR2 are MGHDK and SYGVNS. Unmatched junction bases numbered 2, after V lost 3 bases and J lost 0 bases. The CDR3 covers 15 residues.

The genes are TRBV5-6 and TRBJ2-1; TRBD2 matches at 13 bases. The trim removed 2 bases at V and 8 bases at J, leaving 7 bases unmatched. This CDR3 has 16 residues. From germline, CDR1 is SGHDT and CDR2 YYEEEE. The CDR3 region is CASSFPGLAGADEQFF. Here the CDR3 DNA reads TGTGCCAGCAGCTTCCCCGGACTAGCGGGAGCGGATGAGCAGTTCTTC. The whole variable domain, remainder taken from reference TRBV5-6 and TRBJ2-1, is DAGVTQSPTHLIKTRGQQVTLRCSPKSGHDTVSWYQQALGQGPQFIFQYYEEEERQRGNFPDRFSGHQFPNYSSELNVNALLLGDSALYLCASSFPGLAGADEQFFGPGTRLTVL.